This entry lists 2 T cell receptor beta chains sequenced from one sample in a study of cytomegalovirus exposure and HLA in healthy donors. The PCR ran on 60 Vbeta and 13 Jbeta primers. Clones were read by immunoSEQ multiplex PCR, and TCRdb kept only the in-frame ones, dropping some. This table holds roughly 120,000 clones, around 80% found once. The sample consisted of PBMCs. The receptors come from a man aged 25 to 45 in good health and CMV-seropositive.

DNA for the CDR3: TGCGCCAGCAGCTTGGAGGGGGGGTCCTACAATGAGCAGTTCTTC. Amino acids: CASSLEGGSYNEQFF. The rearrangement links TRBV5-1 to TRBJ2-1; D is perhaps TRBD2 (7 bases). CDR1 SGHRS and CDR2 YFSETQ come from the germline V gene. This CDR3 is built from 15 residues. With 0 bases removed from V and 1 base from J, the gap between germline ends came to 8 bases.

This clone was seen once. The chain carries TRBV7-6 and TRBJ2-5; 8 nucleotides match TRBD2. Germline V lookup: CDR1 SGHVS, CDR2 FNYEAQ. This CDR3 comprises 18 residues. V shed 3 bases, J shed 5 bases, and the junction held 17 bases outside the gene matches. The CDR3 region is CASSFRGVAGGAMETQYF. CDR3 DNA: TGTGCCAGCAGCTTTAGGGGCGTAGCCGGGGGGGCCATGGAGACCCAGTACTTC.